The clone carrying this TCR beta chain was counted a single time. Germline assignment: CDR1 SGHTA and CDR2 FQGNSA. This CDR3 comprises 15 residues. Trimming cost V 1 base and J 4 bases, with 8 bases left between them. This entry belongs to a study of blood T cell repertoires in COVID-19. As for the study in general: PBMCs, B-cell-depleted T cells, or T cells provided the cDNA or gDNA that made up the material.

Study processing details: Reference gene primer amplification yielded estimated nucleated cell counts. The data were produced by immunoSEQ multiplex PCR, yet TCRdb's version contains in-frame clones alone and is incomplete. V and J calls plus clone size are reproduced from that table; the DNA served to infer D and trimming. The sample consists of about 200,000 clones, about nine tenths of them appearing once. The TCR comes from a man in his 60s who had recovered from COVID-19. The material sequenced was peripheral blood. The rearrangement joins TRBV7-2 to TRBJ1-6; no clear D gene. The CDR3 sequence: CASSLDGLYNSPLHF. The CDR3 DNA follows: TGTGCCAGCAGCTTAGACGGACTATATAATTCACCCCTCCACTTT.